Listed below are T cell receptor beta chains from one sample, sequenced in a study of blood T cell repertoires in COVID-19. The repertoire was sequenced with immunoSEQ multiplex PCR; TCRdb's copy has only in-frame clones and lacks some. The table has about 180,000 clones, under 90% seen once. Input material: peripheral blood. These receptors all stem from a person aged 65-85 years with COVID-19, enrolled during active disease. Both conserved end residues are part of each CDR3.

>TRBJ2-2|TRBV4-1
CASSQAGQGFSDTGELFF
>TRBJ2-4|TRBV25-1
CASSDTGPEWKNIQYF
>TRBJ2-2|TRBV6-4
CASSEVGGNTGELFF
>TRBJ2-7|TRBV24-1
CATARTGRSYEQYF
>TRBJ1-5|TRBV7-6
CASSLGSGGGNQPQHF
>TRBJ1-5|TRBV21-1
CASSKEGRQGPQSNQPQHF
>TRBJ2-7|TRBV6-2/TRBV6-3
CASSHRTLNPGQGYEQYF
>TRBJ1-3|TRBV18
CASSTTGLLSGNTIYF
>TRBJ1-5|TRBV19
CASSDIRGIGNQPQHF
>TRBJ2-3|TRBV5-1
CASSLVSEDTQYF
>TRBJ2-3|TRBV24-1
CATSDLAGGPIDTQYF
>TRBJ2-3|TRBV4-3
CASSPSGGEDTQYF
>TRBJ2-7|TRBV27
CASSLSGGQGVSGEQYF
>TRBJ1-2|TRBV3-1/TRBV3-2
CASSPLGQKKGYTF
>TRBJ1-6|TRBV2
CATLDRGNSPLHF
>TRBJ2-3|TRBV10-3
CAISEAWISAGLSTDTQYF
>TRBJ2-3|TRBV5-4
CASSLVSSSTDTQYF
>TRBJ1-5|TRBV5-1
CASSPGTGSNQPQHF
>TRBJ1-5|TRBV2
CASSEAPVAPQHF
>TRBJ2-1|TRBV10-3
CAMGQPDNEQFF
>TRBJ2-3|TRBV2
CASSEGFRRGGTDTQYF
>TRBJ2-3|TRBV9
CASSVEVGGGSTDTQYF
>TRBJ1-5|TRBV5-6
CASSLGGPGQPQHF
>TRBJ1-4|TRBV23-1
CASSPHRGTGEKLFF
>TRBJ2-3|TRBV29-1
CSVVGTSTDTQYF
>TRBJ2-1|TRBV27
CASSNPAGADEQFF
>TRBJ2-2|TRBV7-6
CASSHGLAGYTGELFF
>TRBJ1-1|TRBV10-3
CAISESGTIRTEAFF
>TRBJ2-7|TRBV11-1
CASSLDGQGGQYF
>TRBJ2-3|TRBV9
CASSVDRTSGSADTQYF
>TRBJ1-2|TRBV11-2
CASSLGGNYGYTF
>TRBJ1-1|TRBV18
CASSPQGAETEAFF
>TRBJ1-6|TRBV7-2
CASSLNRALNSPLHF
>TRBJ1-1|TRBV19
CASSISGAGNTEAFF
>TRBJ2-4|TRBV12-3/TRBV12-4
CASSLPGINIQYF
>TRBJ2-2|TRBV11-2
CASGQGPNTGELFF
>TRBJ2-7|TRBV9
CASSGGAGGTSYEQYF
>TRBJ2-3|TRBV29-1
CSLSGKMTSTSTDTQYF
>TRBJ2-7|TRBV5-1
CASMLAGAEQYF
>TRBJ2-7|TRBV7-8
CASSIDRVLDEQYF
>TRBJ1-2|TRBV21-1
CASNLNFGQSLPYGYTF
>TRBJ2-7|TRBV20-1
CSASRDTSYEQYF
>TRBJ1-4|TRBV5-1
CASSLGQNNEKLFF
>TRBJ1-1|TRBV6-5
CASSTTGEAFF
>TRBJ2-3|TRBV5-1
CASSIFGEGSTDTQYF
>TRBJ2-7|TRBV27
CASSKGGPGTSGGDYEQYF
>TRBJ2-7|TRBV7-2
CASSQGQGEVEQYF
>TRBJ2-7|TRBV6-5
CASSRTTGFGHEQYF
>TRBJ2-1|TRBV2
CASSQGTTYNEQFF
>TRBJ1-4|TRBV3-1/TRBV3-2
CASSALPGQHNEKLFF
>TRBJ2-7|TRBV7-9
CASGTGGEQYF
>TRBJ2-7|TRBV6-5
CASSRTGIAEQYF
>TRBJ1-1|TRBV29-1
CSVPGGGRTEAFF
>TRBJ2-7|TRBV6-8
CASKPGQAYEQYF
>TRBJ2-1|TRBV12-3/TRBV12-4
CASSGAVQNEQFF
>TRBJ2-7|TRBV29-1
CSVAQGAQSYEQYF
>TRBJ2-2|TRBV9
CASSVGGTGVNTGELFF
>TRBJ1-1|TRBV9
CASSVGGTGNTEAFF
>TRBJ2-1|TRBV11-3
CASSLAGGFEGNEQFF
>TRBJ1-4|TRBV19
CASSRTQGASNEKLFF